These 2 T cell receptor beta chains originate from one sample sequenced in a study of cytotoxic CD8 clonotypes in ibrutinib-treated CLL. TCRdb's table, derived via immunoSEQ multiplex PCR, lists solely in-frame clones and lacks some. The sample consists of about 92,000 clones, approximately 77% of them appearing once. The starting material was PBMCs, obtained after 24 months of ibrutinib treatment. These TCRs come from a human donor with chronic lymphocytic leukemia.

This clone ranks as medium-sized. V and J are TRBV29-1 and TRBJ1-2; D ambiguous. CDR3 length equals 13 residues. The V gene's germline CDR1 is SQVTM and CDR2 ANQGSEA. The V end was cut by 4 bases, the J end by 6 bases, with 15 bases between. The CDR3 reads CSVVARTLNGYTF. The CDR3 DNA sequence: TGCAGCGTTGTAGCTAGGACGCTAAATGGCTACACCTTC.

The V and J genes are TRBV10-3 and TRBJ2-7; D perhaps matches TRBD1 (9 bases). Germline-derived CDR1 and CDR2 are ENHRY and SYGVKD. V lost 5 bases to trimming and J lost 0 bases, with 14 bases between them. CDR3 length: 15 amino acids. In nucleotides, the CDR3 is TGTGCCATCAGTTTAGCGGGACAGGGCTCCTACGAGCAGTACTTC. Translated, it gives CAISLAGQGSYEQYF.